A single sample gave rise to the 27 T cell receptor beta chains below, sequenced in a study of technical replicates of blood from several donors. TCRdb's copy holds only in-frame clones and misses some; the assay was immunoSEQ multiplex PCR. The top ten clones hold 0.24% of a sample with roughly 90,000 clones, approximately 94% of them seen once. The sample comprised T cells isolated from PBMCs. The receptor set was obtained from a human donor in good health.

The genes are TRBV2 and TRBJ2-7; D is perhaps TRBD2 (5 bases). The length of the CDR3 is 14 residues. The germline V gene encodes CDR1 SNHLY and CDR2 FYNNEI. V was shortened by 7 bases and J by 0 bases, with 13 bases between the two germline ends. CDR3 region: CASTVNRDSYEQYF. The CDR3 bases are TGTGCCAGCACAGTAAACCGGGACTCCTACGAGCAGTACTTC.

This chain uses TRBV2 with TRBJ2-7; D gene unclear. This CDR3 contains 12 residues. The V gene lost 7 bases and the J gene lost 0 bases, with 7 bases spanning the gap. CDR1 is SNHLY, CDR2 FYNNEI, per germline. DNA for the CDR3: TGTGCCAGCAAATCGAGCTCCTACGAGCAGTACTTC. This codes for CASKSSSYEQYF.

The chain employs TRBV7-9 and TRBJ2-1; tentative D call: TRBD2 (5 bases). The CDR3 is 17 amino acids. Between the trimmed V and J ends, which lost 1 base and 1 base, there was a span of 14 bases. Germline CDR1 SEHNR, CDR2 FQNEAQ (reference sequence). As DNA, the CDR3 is TGTGCCAGCAGCTTAGATGGTGAGGGAGTGTCCTACAATGAGCAGTTCTTC. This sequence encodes CASSLDGEGVSYNEQFF.

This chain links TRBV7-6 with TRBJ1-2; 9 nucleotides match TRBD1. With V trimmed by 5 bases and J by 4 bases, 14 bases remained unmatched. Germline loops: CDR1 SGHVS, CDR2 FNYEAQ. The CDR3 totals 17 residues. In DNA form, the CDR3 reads TGTGCCAGCAGCCAGAGCCAGGGACAGGGTTACCTCTATGGCTACACCTTC. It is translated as CASSQSQGQGYLYGYTF.

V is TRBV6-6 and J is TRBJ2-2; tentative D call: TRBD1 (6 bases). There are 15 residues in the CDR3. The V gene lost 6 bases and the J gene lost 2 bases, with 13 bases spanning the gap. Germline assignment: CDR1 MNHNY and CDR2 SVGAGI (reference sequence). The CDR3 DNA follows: TGTGCCAGCAGACGGACAGACCTAAACACCGGGGAGCTGTTTTTT. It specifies CASRRTDLNTGELFF.

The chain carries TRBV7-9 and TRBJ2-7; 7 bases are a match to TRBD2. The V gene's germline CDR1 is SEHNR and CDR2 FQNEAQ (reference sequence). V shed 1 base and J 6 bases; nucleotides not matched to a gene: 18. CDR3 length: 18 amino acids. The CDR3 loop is CASSLVHFVPGGSGEQYF. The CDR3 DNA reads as TGTGCCAGCAGCTTAGTTCACTTCGTCCCGGGGGGTAGTGGCGAGCAGTACTTC. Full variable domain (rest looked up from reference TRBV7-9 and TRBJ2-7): DTGVSQNPRHKITKRGQNVTFRCDPISEHNRLYWYRQTLGQGPEFLTYFQNEAQLEKSRLLSDRFSAERPKGSFSTLEIQRTEQGDSAMYLCASSLVHFVPGGSGEQYFGPGTRLTVT.

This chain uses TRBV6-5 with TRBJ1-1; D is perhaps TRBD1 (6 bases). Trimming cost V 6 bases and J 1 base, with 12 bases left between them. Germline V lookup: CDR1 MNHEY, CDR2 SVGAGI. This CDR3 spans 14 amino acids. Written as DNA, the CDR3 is TGTGCCAGCAGCATCGGACAGACGAACACTGAAGCTTTCTTT. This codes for CASSIGQTNTEAFF.

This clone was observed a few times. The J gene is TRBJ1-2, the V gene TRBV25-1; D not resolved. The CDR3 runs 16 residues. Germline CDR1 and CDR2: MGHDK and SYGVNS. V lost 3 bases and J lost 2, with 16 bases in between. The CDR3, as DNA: TGTGCCAGCAGTGATAATGTCAACTTGAAGAACTATGGCTACACCTTC. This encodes CASSDNVNLKNYGYTF.

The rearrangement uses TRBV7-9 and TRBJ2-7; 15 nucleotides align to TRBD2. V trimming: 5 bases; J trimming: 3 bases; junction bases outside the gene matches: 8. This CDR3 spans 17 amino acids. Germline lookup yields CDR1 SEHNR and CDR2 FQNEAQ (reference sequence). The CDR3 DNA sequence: TGTGCCAGCAGCCGCGGACTAGCGGGAGGGACCCGCTACGAGCAGTACTTC. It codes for CASSRGLAGGTRYEQYF. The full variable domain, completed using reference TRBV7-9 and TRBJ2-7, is DTGVSQNPRHKITKRGQNVTFRCDPISEHNRLYWYRQTLGQGPEFLTYFQNEAQLEKSRLLSDRFSAERPKGSFSTLEIQRTEQGDSAMYLCASSRGLAGGTRYEQYFGPGTRLTVT.

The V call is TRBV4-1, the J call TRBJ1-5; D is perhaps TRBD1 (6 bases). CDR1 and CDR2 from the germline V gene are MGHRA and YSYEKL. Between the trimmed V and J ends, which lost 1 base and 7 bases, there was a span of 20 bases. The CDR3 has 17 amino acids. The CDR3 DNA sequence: TGCGCCAGCAGCCAAGGAGAAGCACAGGGTTTACAACAGCCCCAGCATTTT. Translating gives CASSQGEAQGLQQPQHF.

DNA of the CDR3: TGTGCCAGCAGGGTTAACTGGGGGGCCGGGGAGCTGTTTTTT. It is translated as CASRVNWGAGELFF. V usage is TRBV6-1 and J usage is TRBJ2-2, with TRBD2 as a possible D gene (6 bases). There are 14 residues in the CDR3. Germline V gene sequence: CDR1 MNHNS, CDR2 SASEGT. Trimming stripped 6 bases from V and 6 bases from J, with 14 bases between.

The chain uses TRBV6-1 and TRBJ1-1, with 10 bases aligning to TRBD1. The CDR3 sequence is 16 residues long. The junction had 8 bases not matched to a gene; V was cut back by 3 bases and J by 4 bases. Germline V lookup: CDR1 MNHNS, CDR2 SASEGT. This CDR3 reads CASSDLAGQGSTEAFF. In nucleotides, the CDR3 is TGTGCCAGCAGTGATTTAGCGGGACAGGGGAGCACTGAAGCTTTCTTT.

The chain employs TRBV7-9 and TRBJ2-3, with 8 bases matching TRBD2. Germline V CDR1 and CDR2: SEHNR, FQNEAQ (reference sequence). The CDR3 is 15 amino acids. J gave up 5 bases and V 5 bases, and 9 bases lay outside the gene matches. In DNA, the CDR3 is TGTGCCAGCAGCCAATACCCGAGCGGGGGAGATACGCAGTATTTT. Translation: CASSQYPSGGDTQYF.

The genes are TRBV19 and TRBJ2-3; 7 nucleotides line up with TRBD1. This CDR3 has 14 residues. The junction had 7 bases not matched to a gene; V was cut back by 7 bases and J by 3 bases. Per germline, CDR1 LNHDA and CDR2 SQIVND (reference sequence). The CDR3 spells CASKRQGMTDTQYF. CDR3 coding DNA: TGTGCCAGTAAGCGACAGGGTATGACAGATACGCAGTATTTT. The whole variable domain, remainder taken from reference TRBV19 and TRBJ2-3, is DGGITQSPKYLFRKEGQNVTLSCEQNLNHDAMYWYRQDPGQGLRLIYYSQIVNDFQKGDIAEGYSVSREKKESFPLTVTSAQKNPTAFYLCASKRQGMTDTQYFGPGTRLTVL.

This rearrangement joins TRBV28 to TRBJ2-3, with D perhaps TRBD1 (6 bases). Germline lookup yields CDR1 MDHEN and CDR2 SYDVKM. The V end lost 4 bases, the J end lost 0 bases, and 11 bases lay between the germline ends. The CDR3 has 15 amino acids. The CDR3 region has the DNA TGTGCCAGCAGTTCCCTTGGGGGCAGCACAGATACGCAGTATTTT. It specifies CASSSLGGSTDTQYF.

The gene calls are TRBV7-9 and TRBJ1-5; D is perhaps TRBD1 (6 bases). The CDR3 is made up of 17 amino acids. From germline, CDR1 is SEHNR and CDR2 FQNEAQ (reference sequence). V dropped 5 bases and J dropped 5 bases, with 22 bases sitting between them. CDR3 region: CASSNRGAGREHQPQHF. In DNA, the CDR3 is TGTGCCAGCAGCAATAGGGGGGCAGGGAGGGAACATCAGCCCCAGCATTTT.

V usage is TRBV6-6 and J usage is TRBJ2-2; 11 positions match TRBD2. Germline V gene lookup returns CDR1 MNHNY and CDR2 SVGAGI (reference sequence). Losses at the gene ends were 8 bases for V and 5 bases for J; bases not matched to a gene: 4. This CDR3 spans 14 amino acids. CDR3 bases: TGTGCCAGCGGGATAGCGGGAGGGACCGGGGAGCTGTTTTTT. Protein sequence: CASGIAGGTGELFF.

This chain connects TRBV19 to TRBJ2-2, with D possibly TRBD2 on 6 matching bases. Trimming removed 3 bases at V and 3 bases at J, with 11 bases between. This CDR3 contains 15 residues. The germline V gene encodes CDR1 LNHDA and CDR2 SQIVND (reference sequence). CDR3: CASSIWSGDTGELFF. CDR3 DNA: TGTGCCAGTAGTATTTGGTCGGGGGACACCGGGGAGCTGTTTTTT.

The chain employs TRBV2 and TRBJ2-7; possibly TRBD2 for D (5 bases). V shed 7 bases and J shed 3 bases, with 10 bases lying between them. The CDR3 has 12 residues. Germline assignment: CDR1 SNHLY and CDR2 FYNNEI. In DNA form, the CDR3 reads TGTGCCAGCACCCGAGGGCGCTACGAGCAGTACTTC. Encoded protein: CASTRGRYEQYF. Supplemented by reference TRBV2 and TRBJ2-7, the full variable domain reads EPEVTQTPSHQVTQMGQEVILRCVPISNHLYFYWYRQILGQKVEFLVSFYNNEISEKSEIFDDQFSVERPDGSNFTLKIRSTKLEDSAMYFCASTRGRYEQYFGPGTRLTVT.

The CDR3 loop is CASTGTTGNGYTF. CDR3 bases: TGTGCCAGCACCGGGACAACAGGGAATGGCTACACCTTC. The J gene is TRBJ1-2, the V gene TRBV6-1; D may be TRBD1 (6 bases). Germline CDR1 MNHNS, CDR2 SASEGT. The germline V and J ends were trimmed by 7 bases and 6 bases, with 15 bases remaining between them. There are 13 residues in the CDR3.

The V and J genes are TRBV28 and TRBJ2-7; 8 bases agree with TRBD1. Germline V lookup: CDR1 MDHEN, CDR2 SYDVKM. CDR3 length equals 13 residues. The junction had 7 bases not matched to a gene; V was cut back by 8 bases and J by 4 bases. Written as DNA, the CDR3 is TGTGCCAGCCGCAGGGGGCGAGGGTACGAGCAGTACTTC. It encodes CASRRGRGYEQYF.

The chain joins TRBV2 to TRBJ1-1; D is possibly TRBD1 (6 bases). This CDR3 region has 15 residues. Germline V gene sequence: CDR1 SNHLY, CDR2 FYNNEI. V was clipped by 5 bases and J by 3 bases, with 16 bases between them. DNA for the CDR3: TGTGCCAGCAGTATGTCGGGGACAAGGGACACTGAAGCTTTCTTT. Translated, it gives CASSMSGTRDTEAFF.

The CDR3 region has the DNA TGCGCCAGCAGCTCTAGTTCAACTAATGAAAAACTGTTTTTT. It specifies CASSSSSTNEKLFF. The chain combines TRBV5-1 with TRBJ1-4; D unresolved. The CDR3 sequence is 14 residues long. Germline V CDR1 and CDR2: SGHRS, YFSETQ. Trimming shortened V by 3 bases and J by 0 bases, and 6 bases separated the two germline ends.

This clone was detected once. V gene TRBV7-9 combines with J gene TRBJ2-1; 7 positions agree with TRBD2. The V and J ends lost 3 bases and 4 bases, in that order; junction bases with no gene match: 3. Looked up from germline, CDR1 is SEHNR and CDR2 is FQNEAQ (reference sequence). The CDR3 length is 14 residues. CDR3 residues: CASSLTSPYNEQFF. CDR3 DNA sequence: TGTGCCAGCAGCTTGACTAGCCCATACAATGAGCAGTTCTTC.

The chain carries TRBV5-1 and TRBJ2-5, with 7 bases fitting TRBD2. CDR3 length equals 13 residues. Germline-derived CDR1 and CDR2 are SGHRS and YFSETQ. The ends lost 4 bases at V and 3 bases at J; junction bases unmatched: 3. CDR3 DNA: TGCGCCAGCAGCGTGGGGGGGGAAGAGACCCAGTACTTC. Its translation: CASSVGGEETQYF.

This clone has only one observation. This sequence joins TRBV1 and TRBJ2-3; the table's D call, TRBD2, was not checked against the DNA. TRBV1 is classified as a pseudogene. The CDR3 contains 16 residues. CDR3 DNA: TGCACCAGCAGCCACCCTCTAGCGGGAGTGGGAGATACGCAGTATTTT. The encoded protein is CTSSHPLAGVGDTQYF.

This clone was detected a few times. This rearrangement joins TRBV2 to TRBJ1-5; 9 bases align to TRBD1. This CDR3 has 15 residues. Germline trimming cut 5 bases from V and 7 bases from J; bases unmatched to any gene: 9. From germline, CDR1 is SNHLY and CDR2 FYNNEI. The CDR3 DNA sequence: TGTGCCAGCAGTCCCGACAGGGGGGCGAACCAGCCCCAGCATTTT. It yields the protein CASSPDRGANQPQHF.